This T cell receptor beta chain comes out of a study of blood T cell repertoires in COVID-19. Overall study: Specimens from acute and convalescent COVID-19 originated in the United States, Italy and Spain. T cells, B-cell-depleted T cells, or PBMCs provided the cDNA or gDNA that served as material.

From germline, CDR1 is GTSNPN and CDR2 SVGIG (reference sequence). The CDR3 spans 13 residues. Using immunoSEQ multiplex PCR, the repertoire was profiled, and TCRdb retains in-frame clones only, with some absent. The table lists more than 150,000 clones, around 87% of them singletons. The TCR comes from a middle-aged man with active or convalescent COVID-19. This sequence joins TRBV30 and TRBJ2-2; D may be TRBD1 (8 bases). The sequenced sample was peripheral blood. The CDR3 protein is CACTGGDTGELFF. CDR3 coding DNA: TGTGCTTGTACAGGGGGGGACACCGGGGAGCTGTTTTTT.